This T cell receptor beta chain is from a study of CD8 T cells in ankylosing spondylitis. Overall study results and limits: Ankylosing spondylitis blood appeared to carry a characteristic TCR beta motif of several highly homologous variants. In peripheral blood, disease-linked CD8+ clones occurred at relatively low frequencies. In the blood and synovial fluid of reactive arthritis, some motif variants had been previously reported.

Preparation of TCR beta libraries was done by quantitative 5'-RACE with molecular barcodes. TCRdb reprocessed the 5' RACE reads with MiXCR, giving one entry per CDR3 protein. Of around 150,000 distinct CDR3 sequences listed, around 17% are singletons. This clonotype was seen at least ten times. What it recognizes is unknown. Sequencing was done on a sample of blood, either unsorted or a sorted T cell fraction (not recorded which). The TCR originated in a male donor with ankylosing spondylitis or in good health (not recorded which).

CDR3 sequence: CASSLSWGDNEQFF. CDR3 nucleotides: TGTGCCAGCAGCCTTTCGTGGGGGGACAATGAGCAGTTCTTC. The chain is built from TRBV12-3 or TRBV12-4 and TRBJ2-1, with a weak D call TRBD2 (6 bases). This CDR3 has 14 amino acids. V was clipped by 6 bases and J by 5 bases, with 14 bases between them.